These 4 T cell receptor beta chains were all obtained from the same sample, sequenced in a study of blood T cells in healthy people across ages (dated by TCRdb to the mid-2010s). Libraries were made using 5' RACE. Instrument used: Illumina HiSeq 2500. The second PCR ran for roughly 7 to 12 cycles and used a J-beta primer mix along with a sample-barcoded 5' primer. TCRdb reran the public reads through fastp at Q25 and MiXCR, keeping productive beta chains. Entries that share a CDR3 protein sequence are merged under the most common genes and DNA. Counted in this sample were roughly 1,100,000 distinct CDR3 sequences; around 27% of them appeared once. The top ten clonotypes cover around 0.7% of the sample. The same data also went into a second study, on T cells of mothers and their children.

Sequenced input: blood. The receptors derive from a girl aged 2-10 years in good health.

The genes are TRBV19 and TRBJ1-5; D is uncertain. V dropped 6 bases and J dropped 1 base, with 10 bases sitting between them. Germline V CDR1 and CDR2: LNHDA, SQIVND (reference sequence). The CDR3 runs 14 residues. The CDR3 here is CASSTTGSNQPQHF. CDR3 bases: TGTGCCAGTAGCACGACGGGGAGCAATCAGCCCCAGCATTTT.

The genes are TRBV28 and TRBJ1-2; D remains ambiguous. V lost 11 bases to trimming and J lost 0 bases, with 19 bases between them. In germline, CDR1 is MDHEN, CDR2 SYDVKM. CDR3 length equals 15 residues. The CDR3 sequence is CASKTLSVSNYGYTF. The CDR3 DNA reads as TGTGCCTCCAAAACCCTCAGTGTTTCTAACTATGGCTACACCTTC.

CDR3 region: CASSPNSGTYNEQFF. The CDR3 DNA follows: TGTGCCAGCAGCCCGAACAGTGGAACCTACAATGAGCAGTTCTTC. The chain couples TRBV11-2 to TRBJ2-1; D is ambiguous. The CDR3 spans 15 residues. Germline CDR1 is SGHAT and CDR2 is FQNNGV. Trimming removed 5 bases from V and 2 bases from J, with 13 bases in between.

CDR3 DNA sequence: TGCGCCAGCAGCCCCCAAGAATTGAGGTCGGGCAATCAGCCCCAGCATTTT. Residues: CASSPQELRSGNQPQHF. The rearrangement uses TRBV4-1 and TRBJ1-5; the D is unclear. This CDR3 has 17 residues. Germline V gene data show CDR1 as MGHRA and CDR2 as YSYEKL. V was trimmed by 4 bases and J by 2 bases, leaving 18 bases between them.